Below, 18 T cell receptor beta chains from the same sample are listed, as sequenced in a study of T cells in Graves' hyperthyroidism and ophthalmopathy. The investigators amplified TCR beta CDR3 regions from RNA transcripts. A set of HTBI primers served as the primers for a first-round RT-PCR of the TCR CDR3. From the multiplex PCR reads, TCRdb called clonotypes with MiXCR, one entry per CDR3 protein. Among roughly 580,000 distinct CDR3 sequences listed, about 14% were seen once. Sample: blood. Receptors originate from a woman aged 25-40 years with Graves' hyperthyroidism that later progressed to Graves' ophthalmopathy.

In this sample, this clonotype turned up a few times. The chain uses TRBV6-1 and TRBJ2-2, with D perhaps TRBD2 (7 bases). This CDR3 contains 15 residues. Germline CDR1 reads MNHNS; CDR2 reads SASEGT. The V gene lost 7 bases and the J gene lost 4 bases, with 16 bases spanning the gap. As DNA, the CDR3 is TGTGCCAGCACCACGATGGGAGGGGGCACCGGGGAGCTGTTTTTT. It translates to CASTTMGGGTGELFF.

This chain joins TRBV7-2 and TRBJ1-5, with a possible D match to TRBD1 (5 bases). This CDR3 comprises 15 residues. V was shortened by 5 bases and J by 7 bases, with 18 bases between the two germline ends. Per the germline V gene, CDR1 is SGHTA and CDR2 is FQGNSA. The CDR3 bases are TGTGCCAGCAGCAGCTCAGGGTTGGACGGACAGCCCCAGCATTTT. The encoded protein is CASSSSGLDGQPQHF.

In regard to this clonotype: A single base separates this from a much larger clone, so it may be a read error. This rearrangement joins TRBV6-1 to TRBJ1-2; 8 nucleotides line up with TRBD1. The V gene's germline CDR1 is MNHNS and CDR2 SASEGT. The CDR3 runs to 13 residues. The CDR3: CASRGQAGGGYAF. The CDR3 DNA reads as TGTGCCAGCAGGGGACAGGCCGGGGGGGGCTACGCCTTC.

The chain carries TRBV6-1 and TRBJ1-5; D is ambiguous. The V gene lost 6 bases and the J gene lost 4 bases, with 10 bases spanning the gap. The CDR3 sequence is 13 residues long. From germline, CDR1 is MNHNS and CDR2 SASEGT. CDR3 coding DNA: TGTGCCAGCAGGCAAAACACAAATCAGCCCCAGCATTTT. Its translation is CASRQNTNQPQHF.

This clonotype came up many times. The CDR3 here is CSARPTGTEQYF. In DNA, the CDR3 is TGCAGTGCTAGGCCTACAGGGACCGAGCAGTACTTC. The rearrangement links TRBV20-1 to TRBJ2-7; tentatively, D is TRBD1 (6 bases). Germline CDR1 is DFQATT and CDR2 is SNEGSKA (reference sequence). V lost 3 bases and J lost 6, with 12 bases in between. The CDR3 covers 12 residues.

The chain's CDR3 is CASSLGTGRNEQYF. Here the CDR3 DNA reads TGTGCCAGCAGCTTGGGGACAGGCCGTAACGAGCAGTACTTC. This chain uses TRBV11-1 with TRBJ2-7, with 8 bases aligning to TRBD1. The CDR3 length is 14 residues. After removal of 3 bases from V and 5 bases from J, the junction contained 6 bases not matched to a gene. Germline-derived CDR1 and CDR2 are SGHAT and FQDESV (reference sequence).

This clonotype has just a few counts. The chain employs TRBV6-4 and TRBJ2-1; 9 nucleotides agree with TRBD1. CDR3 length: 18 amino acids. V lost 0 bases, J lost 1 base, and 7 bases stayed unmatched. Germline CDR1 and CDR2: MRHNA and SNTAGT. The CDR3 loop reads CASSDSYRGRGSYNEQFF. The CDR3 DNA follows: TGTGCCAGCAGTGACTCGTACAGGGGGCGCGGGTCCTACAATGAGCAGTTCTTC.

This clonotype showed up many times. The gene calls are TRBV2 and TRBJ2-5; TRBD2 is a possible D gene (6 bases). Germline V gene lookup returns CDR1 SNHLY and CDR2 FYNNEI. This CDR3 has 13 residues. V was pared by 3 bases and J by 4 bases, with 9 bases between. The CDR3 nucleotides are TGTGCCAGCAGTGACGGGAGAACAGAGACCCAGTACTTC. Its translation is CASSDGRTETQYF.

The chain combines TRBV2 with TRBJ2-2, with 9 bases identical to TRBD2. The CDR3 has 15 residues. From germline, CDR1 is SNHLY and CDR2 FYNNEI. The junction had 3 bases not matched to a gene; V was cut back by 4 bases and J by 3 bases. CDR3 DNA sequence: TGTGCCAGCAGTGGGCTAGCGGGATACACCGGGGAGCTGTTTTTT. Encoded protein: CASSGLAGYTGELFF.

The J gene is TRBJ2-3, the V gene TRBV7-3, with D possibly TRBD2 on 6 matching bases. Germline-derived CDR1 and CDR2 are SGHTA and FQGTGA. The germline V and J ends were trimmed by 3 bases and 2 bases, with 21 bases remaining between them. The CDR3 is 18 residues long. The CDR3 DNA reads TGTGCCAGCAGCTTCGCCAGCGGGCACCTATTAATCACAGATACGCAGTATTTT. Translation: CASSFASGHLLITDTQYF.

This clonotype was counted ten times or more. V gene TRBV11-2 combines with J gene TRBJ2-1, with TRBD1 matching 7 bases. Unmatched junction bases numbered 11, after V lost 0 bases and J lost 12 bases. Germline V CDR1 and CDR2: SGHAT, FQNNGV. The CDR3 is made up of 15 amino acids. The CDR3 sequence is CASSLDLGVGGMQFF. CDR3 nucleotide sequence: TGTGCCAGCAGCTTAGATTTGGGGGTAGGGGGCATGCAGTTCTTC. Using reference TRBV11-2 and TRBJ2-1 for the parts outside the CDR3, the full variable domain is EAGVAQSPRYKIIEKRQSVAFWCNPISGHATLYWYQQILGQGPKLLIQFQNNGVVDDSQLPKDRFSAERLKGVDSTLKIQPAKLEDSAVYLCASSLDLGVGGMQFFGPGTRLTVL.

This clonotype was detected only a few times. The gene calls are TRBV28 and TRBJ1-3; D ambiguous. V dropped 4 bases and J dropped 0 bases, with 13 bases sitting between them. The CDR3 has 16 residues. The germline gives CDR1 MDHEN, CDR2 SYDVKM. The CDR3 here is CASSSRLTSSGNTIYF. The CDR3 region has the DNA TGTGCCAGCAGTTCCCGGTTAACGAGCTCTGGAAACACCATATATTTT.

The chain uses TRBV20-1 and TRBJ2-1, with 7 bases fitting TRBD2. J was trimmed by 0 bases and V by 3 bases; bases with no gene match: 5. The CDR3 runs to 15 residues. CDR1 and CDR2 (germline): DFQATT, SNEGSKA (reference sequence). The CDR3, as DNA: TGCAGTGCTAGTGGGGACTATGGCTCCTACAATGAGCAGTTCTTC. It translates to CSASGDYGSYNEQFF.

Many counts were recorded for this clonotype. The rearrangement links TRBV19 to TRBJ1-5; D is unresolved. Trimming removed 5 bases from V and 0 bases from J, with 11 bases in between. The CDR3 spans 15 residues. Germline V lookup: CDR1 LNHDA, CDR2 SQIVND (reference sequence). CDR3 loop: CASSWSVDSNQPQHF. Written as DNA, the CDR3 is TGTGCCAGTAGTTGGTCTGTTGATAGCAATCAGCCCCAGCATTTT.

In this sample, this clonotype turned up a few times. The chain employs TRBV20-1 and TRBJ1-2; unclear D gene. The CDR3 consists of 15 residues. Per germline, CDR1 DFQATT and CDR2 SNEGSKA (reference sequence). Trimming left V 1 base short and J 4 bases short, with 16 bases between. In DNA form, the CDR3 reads TGCAGTGCTAGAGCCGGCTCAATGCAGGCCTATGGCTACACCTTC. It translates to CSARAGSMQAYGYTF.

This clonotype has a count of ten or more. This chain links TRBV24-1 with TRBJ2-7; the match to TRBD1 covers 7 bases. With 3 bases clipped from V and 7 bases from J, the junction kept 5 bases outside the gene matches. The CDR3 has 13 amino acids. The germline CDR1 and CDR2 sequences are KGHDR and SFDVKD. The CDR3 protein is CATSDPTGIEQYF. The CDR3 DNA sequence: TGTGCCACCAGTGATCCGACAGGGATTGAGCAGTACTTC.

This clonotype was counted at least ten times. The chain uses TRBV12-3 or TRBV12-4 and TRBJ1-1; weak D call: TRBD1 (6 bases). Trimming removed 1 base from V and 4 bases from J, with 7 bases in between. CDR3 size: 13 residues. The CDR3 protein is CASSLVDSTEAFF. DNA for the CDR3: TGTGCCAGCAGTTTAGTGGACAGCACTGAAGCTTTCTTT.

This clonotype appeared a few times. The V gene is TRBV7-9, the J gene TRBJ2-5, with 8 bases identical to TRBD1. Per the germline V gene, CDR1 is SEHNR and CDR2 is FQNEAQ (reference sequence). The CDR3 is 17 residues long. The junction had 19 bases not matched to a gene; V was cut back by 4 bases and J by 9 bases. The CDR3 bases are TGTGCCAGCAGCTCCCCCCCGGGGCAGGGGGCGCGTAAGCCCCAGTACTTC. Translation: CASSSPPGQGARKPQYF.